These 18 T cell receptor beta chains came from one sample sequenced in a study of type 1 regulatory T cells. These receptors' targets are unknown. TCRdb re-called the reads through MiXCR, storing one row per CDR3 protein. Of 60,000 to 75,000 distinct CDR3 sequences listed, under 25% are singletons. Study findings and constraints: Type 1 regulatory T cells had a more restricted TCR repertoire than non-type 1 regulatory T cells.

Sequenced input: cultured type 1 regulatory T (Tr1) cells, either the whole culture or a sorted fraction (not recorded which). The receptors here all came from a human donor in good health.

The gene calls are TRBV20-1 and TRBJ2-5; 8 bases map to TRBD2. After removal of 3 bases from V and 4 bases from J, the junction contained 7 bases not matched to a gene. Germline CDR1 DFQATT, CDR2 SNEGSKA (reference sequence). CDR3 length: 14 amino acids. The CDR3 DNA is TGCAGTGCTAGCTCGGGAGGGCAGCGAGAGACCCAGTACTTC. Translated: CSASSGGQRETQYF.

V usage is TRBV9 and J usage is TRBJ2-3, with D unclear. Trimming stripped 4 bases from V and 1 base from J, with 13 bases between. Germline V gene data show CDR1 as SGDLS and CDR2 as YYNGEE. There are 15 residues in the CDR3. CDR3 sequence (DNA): TGTGCCAGCAGCATCATGTCGAAGGGCACAGATACGCAGTATTTT. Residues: CASSIMSKGTDTQYF.

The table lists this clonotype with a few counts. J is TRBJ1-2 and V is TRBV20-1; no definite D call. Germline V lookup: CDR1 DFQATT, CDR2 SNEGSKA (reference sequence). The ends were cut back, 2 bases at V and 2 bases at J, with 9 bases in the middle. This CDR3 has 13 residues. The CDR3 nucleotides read TGCAGTGCTAGACCCGCACGGAACTATGGCTACACCTTC. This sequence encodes CSARPARNYGYTF.

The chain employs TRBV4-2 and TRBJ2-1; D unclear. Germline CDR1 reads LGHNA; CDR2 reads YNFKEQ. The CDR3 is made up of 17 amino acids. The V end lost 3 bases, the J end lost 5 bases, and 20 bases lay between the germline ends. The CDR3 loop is CASSQGHRQAQNNEQFF. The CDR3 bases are TGTGCCAGCAGCCAGGGCCACCGACAAGCCCAGAACAATGAGCAGTTCTTC.

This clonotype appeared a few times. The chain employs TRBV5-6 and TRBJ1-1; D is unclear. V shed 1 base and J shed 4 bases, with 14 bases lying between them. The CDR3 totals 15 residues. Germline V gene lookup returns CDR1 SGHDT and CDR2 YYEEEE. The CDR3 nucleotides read TGTGCCAGCAGCTTGCCCGACATGGGGAGCACTGAAGCTTTCTTT. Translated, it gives CASSLPDMGSTEAFF.

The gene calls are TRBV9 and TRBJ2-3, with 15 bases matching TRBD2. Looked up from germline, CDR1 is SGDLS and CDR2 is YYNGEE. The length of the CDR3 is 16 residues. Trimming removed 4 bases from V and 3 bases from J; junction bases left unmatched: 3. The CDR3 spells CASSLGTSGRTDTQYF. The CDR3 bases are TGTGCCAGCAGCCTCGGGACTAGCGGGAGGACAGATACGCAGTATTTT.

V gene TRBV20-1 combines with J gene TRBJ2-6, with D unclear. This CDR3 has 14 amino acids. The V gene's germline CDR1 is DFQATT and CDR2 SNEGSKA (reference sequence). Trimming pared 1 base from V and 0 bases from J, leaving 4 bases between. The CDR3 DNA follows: TGCAGTGCTAGAGGGGACTCTGGGGCCAACGTCCTGACTTTC. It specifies CSARGDSGANVLTF.

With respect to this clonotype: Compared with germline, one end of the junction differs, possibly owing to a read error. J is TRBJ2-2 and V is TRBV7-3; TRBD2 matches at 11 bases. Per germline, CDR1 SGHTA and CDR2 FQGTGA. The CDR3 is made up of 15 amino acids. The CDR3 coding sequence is TGTGCCAGCAGCGTACTAGCGGGAGATACCGGGGGGCTGTTTTTT. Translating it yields CASSVLAGDTGGLFF.

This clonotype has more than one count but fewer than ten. In nucleotides, the CDR3 is TGTGCCAGCAGTTTAATAGTAGCGGCTACCTACGAGCAGTACTTC. Translated, it gives CASSLIVAATYEQYF. V and J are TRBV12-3 or TRBV12-4 and TRBJ2-7; tentative D call: TRBD2 (6 bases). V lost 2 bases and J 2 bases, leaving 13 bases between the germline ends. The CDR3 length is 15 residues.

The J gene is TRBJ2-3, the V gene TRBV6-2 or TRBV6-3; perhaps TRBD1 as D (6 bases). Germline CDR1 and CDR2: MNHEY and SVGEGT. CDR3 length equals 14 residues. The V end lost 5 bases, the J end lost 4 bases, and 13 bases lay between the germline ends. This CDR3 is CASSLTGFADTQYF. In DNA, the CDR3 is TGTGCCAGCAGTCTTACAGGGTTCGCAGATACGCAGTATTTT.

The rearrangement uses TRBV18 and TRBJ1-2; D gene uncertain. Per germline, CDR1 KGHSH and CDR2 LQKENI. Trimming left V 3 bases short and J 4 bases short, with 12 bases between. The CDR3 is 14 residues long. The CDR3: CASSPLTEPYGYTF. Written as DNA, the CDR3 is TGTGCCAGCTCACCTTTAACAGAACCCTATGGCTACACCTTC.

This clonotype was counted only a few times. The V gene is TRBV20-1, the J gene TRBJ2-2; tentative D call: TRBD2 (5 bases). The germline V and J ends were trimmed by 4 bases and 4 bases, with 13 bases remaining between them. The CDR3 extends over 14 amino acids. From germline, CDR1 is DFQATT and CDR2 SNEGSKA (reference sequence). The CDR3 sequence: CSANLAPLTGELFF. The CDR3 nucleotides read TGCAGTGCTAACCTAGCCCCTCTCACCGGGGAGCTGTTTTTT.

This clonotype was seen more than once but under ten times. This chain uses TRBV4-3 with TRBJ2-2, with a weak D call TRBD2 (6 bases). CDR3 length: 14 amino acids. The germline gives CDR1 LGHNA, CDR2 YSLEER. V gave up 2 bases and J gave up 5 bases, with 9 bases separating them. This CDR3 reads CASSQIGGTGELFF. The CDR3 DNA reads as TGCGCCAGCAGCCAAATTGGGGGGACCGGGGAGCTGTTTTTT.

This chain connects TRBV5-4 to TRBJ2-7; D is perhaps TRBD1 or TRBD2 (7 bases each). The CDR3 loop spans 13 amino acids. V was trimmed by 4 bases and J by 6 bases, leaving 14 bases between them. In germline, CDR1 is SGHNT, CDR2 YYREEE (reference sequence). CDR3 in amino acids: CASSPQGGREQYF. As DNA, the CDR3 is TGTGCCAGCAGCCCTCAGGGGGGGCGCGAGCAGTACTTC.

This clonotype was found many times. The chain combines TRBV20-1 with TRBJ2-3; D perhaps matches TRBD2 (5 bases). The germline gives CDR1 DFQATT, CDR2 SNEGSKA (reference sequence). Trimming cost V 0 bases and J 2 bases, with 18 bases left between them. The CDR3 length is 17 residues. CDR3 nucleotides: TGCAGTGCTAGAGATCAAAGACGCGGGTCTCACACAGATACGCAGTATTTT. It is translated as CSARDQRRGSHTDTQYF.

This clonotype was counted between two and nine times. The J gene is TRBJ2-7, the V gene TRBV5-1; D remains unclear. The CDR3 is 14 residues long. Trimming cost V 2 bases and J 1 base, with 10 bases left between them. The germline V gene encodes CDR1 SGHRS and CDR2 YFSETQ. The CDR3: CASSFRTSSYEQYF. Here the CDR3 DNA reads TGCGCCAGCAGCTTCAGGACGTCATCCTACGAGCAGTACTTC.

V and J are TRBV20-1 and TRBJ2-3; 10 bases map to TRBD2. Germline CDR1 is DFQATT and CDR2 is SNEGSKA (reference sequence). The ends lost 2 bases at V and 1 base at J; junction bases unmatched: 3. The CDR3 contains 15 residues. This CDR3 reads CSARPGTSGTDTQYF. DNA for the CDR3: TGCAGTGCTAGACCCGGGACTAGCGGCACAGATACGCAGTATTTT.

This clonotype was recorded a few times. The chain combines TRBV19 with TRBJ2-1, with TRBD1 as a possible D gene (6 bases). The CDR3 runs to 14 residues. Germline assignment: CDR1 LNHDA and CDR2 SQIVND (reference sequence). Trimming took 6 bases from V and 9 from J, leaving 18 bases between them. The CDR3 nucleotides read TGTGCCAGTAGACAGGGAAGTGGGAAGGGTGAGCAGTTCTTC. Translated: CASRQGSGKGEQFF.